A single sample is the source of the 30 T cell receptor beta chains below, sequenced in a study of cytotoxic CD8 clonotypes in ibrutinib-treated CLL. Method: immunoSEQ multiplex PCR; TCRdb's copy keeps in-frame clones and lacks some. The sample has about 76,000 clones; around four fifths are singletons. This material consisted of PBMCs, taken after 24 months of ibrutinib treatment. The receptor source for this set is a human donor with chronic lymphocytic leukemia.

CDR3 coding DNA: TGTGCCAGCTCACCAGGCAACACCGGGGAGCTGTTTTTT. Protein sequence: CASSPGNTGELFF. The chain recombines TRBV18 with TRBJ2-2; the D is unclear. Germline-derived CDR1 and CDR2 are KGHSH and LQKENI. V was trimmed by 2 bases and J by 2 bases, leaving 3 bases between them. There are 13 residues in the CDR3.

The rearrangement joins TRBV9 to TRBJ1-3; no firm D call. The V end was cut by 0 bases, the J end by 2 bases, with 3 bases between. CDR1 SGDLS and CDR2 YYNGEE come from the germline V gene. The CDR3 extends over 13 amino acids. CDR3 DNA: TGTGCCAGCAGCGTAGATACTGGAAACACCATATATTTT. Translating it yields CASSVDTGNTIYF.

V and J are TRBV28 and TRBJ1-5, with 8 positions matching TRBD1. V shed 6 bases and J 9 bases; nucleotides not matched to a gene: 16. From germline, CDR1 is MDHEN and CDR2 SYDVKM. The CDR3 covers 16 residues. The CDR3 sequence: CASSPPGQATTRPQHF. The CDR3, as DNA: TGTGCCAGCAGCCCCCCGGGACAGGCGACAACTAGGCCCCAGCATTTT.

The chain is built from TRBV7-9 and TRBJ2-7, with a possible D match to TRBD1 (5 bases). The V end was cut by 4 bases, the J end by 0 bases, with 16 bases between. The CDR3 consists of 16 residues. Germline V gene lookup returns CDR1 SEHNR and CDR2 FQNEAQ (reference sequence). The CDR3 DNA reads TGTGCCAGCAGCTCCCCATCAGGGTCTGGCTCCTACGAGCAGTACTTC. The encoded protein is CASSSPSGSGSYEQYF.

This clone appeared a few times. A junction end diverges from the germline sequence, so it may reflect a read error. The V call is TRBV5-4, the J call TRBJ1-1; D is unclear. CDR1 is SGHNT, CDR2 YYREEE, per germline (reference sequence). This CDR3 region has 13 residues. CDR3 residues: CASSPYRNTEAFF. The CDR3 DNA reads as TGCGCCAGCAGCCCTTACAGAAACACTGAAGCTTTCTTT. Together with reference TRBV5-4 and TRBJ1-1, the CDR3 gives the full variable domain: ETGVTQSPTHLIKTRGQQVTLRCSSQSGHNTVSWYQQALGQGPQFIFQYYREEENGRGNFPPRFSGLQFPNYSSELNVNALELDDSALYLCASSPYRNTEAFFGQGTRLTVV.

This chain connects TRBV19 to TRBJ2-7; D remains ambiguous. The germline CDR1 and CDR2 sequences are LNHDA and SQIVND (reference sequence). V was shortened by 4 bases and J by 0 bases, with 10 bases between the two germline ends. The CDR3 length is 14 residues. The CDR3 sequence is CASSKGSLSYEQYF. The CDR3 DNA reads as TGTGCCAGTAGTAAGGGATCCCTCTCCTACGAGCAGTACTTC.

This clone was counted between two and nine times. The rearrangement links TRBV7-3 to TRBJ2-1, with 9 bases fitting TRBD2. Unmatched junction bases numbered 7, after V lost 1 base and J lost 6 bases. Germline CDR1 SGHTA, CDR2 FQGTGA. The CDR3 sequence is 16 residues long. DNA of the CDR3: TGTGCCAGCAGCTTAATCGGGACTAGCACCTCCAATGAGCAGTTCTTC. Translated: CASSLIGTSTSNEQFF.

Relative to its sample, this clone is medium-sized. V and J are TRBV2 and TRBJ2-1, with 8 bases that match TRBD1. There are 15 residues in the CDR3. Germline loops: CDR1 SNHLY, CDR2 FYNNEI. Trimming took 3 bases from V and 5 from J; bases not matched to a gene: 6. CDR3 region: CASSDYRGMDNEQFF. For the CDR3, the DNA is TGTGCCAGCAGTGATTACAGGGGGATGGACAATGAGCAGTTCTTC.

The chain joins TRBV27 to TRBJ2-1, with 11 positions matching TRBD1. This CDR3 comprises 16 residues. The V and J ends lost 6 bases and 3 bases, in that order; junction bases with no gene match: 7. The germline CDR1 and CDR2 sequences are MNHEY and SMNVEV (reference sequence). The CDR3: CASSRTGGPLYNEQFF. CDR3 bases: TGTGCCAGCAGCCGGACAGGGGGCCCCCTCTACAATGAGCAGTTCTTC.

The CDR3 spells CASSLTSTGGSFF. The CDR3 DNA sequence: TGTGCCAGCAGCCTGACCTCGACGGGGGGGTCGTTTTTT. The chain carries TRBV14 and TRBJ2-2; TRBD2 agrees at 8 bases. The CDR3 runs to 13 residues. Germline V gene lookup returns CDR1 SGHDN and CDR2 FVKESK. The junction had 11 bases not matched to a gene; V was cut back by 4 bases and J by 16 bases.

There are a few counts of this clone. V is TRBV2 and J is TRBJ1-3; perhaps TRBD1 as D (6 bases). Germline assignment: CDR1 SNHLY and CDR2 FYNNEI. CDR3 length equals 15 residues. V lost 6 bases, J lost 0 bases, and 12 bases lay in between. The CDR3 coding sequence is TGTGCCAGCAGAGTTGACAGGAGCTCTGGAAACACCATATATTTT. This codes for CASRVDRSSGNTIYF.

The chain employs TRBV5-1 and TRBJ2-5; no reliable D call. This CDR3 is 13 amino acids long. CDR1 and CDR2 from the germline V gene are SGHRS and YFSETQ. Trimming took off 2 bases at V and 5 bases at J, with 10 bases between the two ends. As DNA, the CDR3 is TGCGCCAGCAGCTTTGACGAGGAGGAGACCCAGTACTTC. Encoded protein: CASSFDEEETQYF.

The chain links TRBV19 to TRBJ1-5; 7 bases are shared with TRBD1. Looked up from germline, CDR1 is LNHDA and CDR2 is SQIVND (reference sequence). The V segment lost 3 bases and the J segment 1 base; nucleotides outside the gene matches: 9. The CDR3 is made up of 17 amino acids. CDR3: CASSIVGGAESNQPQHF. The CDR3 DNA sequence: TGTGCCAGTAGTATTGTAGGGGGCGCGGAAAGCAATCAGCCCCAGCATTTT.

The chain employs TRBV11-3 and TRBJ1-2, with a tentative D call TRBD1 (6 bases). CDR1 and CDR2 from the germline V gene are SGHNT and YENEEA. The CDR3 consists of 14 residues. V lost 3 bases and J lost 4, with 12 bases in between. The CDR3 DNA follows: TGTGCCAGCAGCTTGGACAGTTCCCTCTATGGCTACACCTTC. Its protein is CASSLDSSLYGYTF.

The CDR3 DNA sequence: TGTGCCAGTAGTATGTATGGCTATGGCTACACCTTC. It encodes CASSMYGYGYTF. This rearrangement joins TRBV19 to TRBJ1-2; no definite D call. Per the germline V gene, CDR1 is LNHDA and CDR2 is SQIVND (reference sequence). Trimming left V 3 bases short and J 4 bases short, with 6 bases between. This CDR3 is 12 amino acids long.

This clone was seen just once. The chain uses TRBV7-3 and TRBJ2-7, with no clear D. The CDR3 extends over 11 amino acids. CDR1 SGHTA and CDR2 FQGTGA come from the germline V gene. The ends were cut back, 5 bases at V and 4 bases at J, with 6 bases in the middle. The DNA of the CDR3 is TGTGCCAGCAGCGACCGTTACGAGCAGTACTTC. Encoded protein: CASSDRYEQYF.

The CDR3 sequence: CASSIGGSQNTEAFF. DNA for the CDR3: TGTGCCAGTAGTATAGGTGGCAGCCAGAACACTGAAGCTTTCTTT. The V gene is TRBV19, the J gene TRBJ1-1; D gene unclear. Germline values: CDR1 LNHDA, CDR2 SQIVND (reference sequence). The CDR3 extends over 15 amino acids. The V end was cut by 1 base, the J end by 1 base, with 10 bases between.

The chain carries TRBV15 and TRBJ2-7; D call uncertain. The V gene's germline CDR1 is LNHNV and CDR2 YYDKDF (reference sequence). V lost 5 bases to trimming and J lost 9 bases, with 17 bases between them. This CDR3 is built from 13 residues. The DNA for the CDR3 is TGTGCCACCAGCTTAAAAGAGGAGTCCCGGCAGTACTTC. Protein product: CATSLKEESRQYF.

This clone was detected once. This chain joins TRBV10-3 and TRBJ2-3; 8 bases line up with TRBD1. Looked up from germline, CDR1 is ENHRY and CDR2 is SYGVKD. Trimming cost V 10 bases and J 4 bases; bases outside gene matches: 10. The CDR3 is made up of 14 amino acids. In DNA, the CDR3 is TGTGCCACCCGGACAGGGCCTTTGGCAGATACGCAGTATTTT. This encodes CATRTGPLADTQYF.

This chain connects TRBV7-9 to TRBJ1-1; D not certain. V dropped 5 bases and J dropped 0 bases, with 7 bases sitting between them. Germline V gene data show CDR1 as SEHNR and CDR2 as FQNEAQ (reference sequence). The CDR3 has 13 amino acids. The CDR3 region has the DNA TGTGCCAGCAGCCAACAGATGAACACTGAAGCTTTCTTT. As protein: CASSQQMNTEAFF.

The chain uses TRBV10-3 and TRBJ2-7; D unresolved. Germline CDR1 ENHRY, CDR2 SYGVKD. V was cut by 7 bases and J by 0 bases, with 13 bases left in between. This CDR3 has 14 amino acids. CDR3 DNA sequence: TGTGCCATCACCCCTCGACCGGACTCCTACGAGCAGTACTTC. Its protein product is CAITPRPDSYEQYF.

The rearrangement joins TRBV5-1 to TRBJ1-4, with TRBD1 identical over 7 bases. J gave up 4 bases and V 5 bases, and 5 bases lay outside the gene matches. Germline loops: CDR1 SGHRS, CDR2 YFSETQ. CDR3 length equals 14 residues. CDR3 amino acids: CASRPGTDNEKLFF. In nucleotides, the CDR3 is TGCGCCAGCAGGCCTGGGACAGATAATGAAAAACTGTTTTTT.

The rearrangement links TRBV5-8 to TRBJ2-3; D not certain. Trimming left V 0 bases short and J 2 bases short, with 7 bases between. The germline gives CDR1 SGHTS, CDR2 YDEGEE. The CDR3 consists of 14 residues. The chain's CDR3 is CASSLGPATDTQYF. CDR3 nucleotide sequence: TGTGCCAGCAGCTTGGGCCCAGCCACAGATACGCAGTATTTT.

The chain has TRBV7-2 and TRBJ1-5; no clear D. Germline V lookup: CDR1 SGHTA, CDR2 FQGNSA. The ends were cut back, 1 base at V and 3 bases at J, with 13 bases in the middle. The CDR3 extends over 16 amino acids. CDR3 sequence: CASSLVSGGNNQPQHF. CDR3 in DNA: TGTGCCAGCAGCTTAGTTTCTGGCGGAAACAATCAGCCCCAGCATTTT.

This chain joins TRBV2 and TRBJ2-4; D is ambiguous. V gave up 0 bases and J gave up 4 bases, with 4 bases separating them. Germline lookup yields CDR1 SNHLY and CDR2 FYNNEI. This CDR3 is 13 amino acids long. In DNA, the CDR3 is TGTGCCAGCAGTGAAGCCGTTAAAAACATTCAGTACTTC. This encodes CASSEAVKNIQYF.

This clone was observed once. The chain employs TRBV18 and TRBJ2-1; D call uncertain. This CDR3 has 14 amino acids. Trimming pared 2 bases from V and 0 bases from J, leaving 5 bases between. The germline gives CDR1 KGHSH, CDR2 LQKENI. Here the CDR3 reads CASSPGFSYNEQFF. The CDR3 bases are TGTGCCAGCTCACCAGGCTTCTCCTACAATGAGCAGTTCTTC.

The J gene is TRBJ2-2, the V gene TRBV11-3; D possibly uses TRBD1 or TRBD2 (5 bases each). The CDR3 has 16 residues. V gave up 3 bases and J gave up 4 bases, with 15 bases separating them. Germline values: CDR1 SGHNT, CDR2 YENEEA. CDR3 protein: CASSLGVPRSTGELFF. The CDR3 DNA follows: TGTGCCAGCAGCTTGGGGGTTCCCCGGAGCACCGGGGAGCTGTTTTTT.

Here the CDR3 reads CASMGQATGELFF. CDR3 DNA sequence: TGTGCCAGCATGGGACAGGCCACCGGGGAGCTGTTTTTT. V and J are TRBV2 and TRBJ2-2, with TRBD1 matching 8 bases. There are 13 residues in the CDR3. Germline V gene lookup returns CDR1 SNHLY and CDR2 FYNNEI. J was trimmed by 4 bases and V by 7 bases; bases with no gene match: 2.

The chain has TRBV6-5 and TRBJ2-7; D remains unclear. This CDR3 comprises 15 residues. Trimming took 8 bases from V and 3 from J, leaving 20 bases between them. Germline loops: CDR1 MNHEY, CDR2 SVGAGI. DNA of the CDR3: TGTGCCAGCGGTCCCCTCCCGCCAGGCCGCTACGAGCAGTACTTC. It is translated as CASGPLPPGRYEQYF.

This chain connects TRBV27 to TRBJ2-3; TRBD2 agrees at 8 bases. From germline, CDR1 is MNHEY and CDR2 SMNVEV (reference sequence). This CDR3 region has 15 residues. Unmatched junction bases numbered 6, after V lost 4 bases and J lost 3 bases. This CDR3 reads CASSYSSGSTDTQYF. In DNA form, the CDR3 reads TGTGCCAGCAGTTATTCAAGCGGGAGTACAGATACGCAGTATTTT.